What follows describes a single TCR beta chain. With 1 base removed from V and 8 bases from J, the gap between germline ends came to 3 bases. There are 10 residues in the CDR3. Per germline, CDR1 MNHEY and CDR2 SMNVEV (reference sequence). The sample comes from a study of blood T cell repertoires in COVID-19. In the study overall: Some COVID-19 samples were acute and others convalescent; all came from the United States, Italy and Spain.

Per the authors' pipeline: Quantification of nucleated cells was approximated via reference gene primer amplification. Sequencing used immunoSEQ multiplex PCR; TCRdb keeps in-frame clones, though not all of them. That table is the source of V, J and clone size, and D and trimming were worked out from the DNA. This sample has about 250,000 clones, with around 88% found just once. Sequenced input: peripheral blood. This chain uses TRBV27 with TRBJ2-7; D gene unclear. The clonotype comes from a man of 80 years or more with acute or convalescent COVID-19. The CDR3: CASSLYKQYF. CDR3 bases: TGTGCCAGCAGTTTATATAAGCAGTACTTC.